This T cell receptor (beta chain) was profiled in a study of early T cells in non-severe SARS-CoV-2 infection. TCRdb re-called the 5' RACE reads through MiXCR, storing one row per CDR3 protein. The table lists roughly 86,000 distinct CDR3 sequences, around 5.6% of them singletons. There are 15 residues in the CDR3. The ends lost 8 bases at V and 5 bases at J; junction bases unmatched: 11. This TCR was sampled from an adult who was a healthcare worker with PCR-confirmed SARS-CoV-2 infection or an uninfected control (not recorded which). This chain uses TRBV12-3 or TRBV12-4 with TRBJ2-1; 8 bases are a match to TRBD2. Sequenced sample: whole blood. For the CDR3, the DNA is TGTGCCAGCCGGGCGAGGGGACTAGTGCACAATGAGCAGTTCTTC. It is translated as CASRARGLVHNEQFF.